This entry lists 29 T cell receptor beta chains sequenced from one sample in a study of T cell responses to AZD1222 COVID-19 vaccine. Only in-frame clones appear in the TCRdb table, and some are missing; sequencing was by immunoSEQ multiplex PCR. The sample contains 100,000 to 150,000 clones, around 90% of which appear only once. Sequenced here: peripheral blood, sampled 28 days after the second AZD1222 dose. These TCRs come from an adult who received the AZD1222 COVID-19 vaccine.

The genes are TRBV7-3 and TRBJ1-1; D unclear. Trimming cost V 5 bases and J 5 bases, with 15 bases left between them. CDR3 length equals 14 residues. Per the germline V gene, CDR1 is SGHTA and CDR2 is FQGTGA. The CDR3 loop reads CASSPRNGGTEAFF. CDR3 nucleotides: TGTGCCAGCAGCCCGCGTAATGGTGGGACTGAAGCTTTCTTT.

The J gene is TRBJ1-2, the V gene TRBV19; D is uncertain. This CDR3 spans 12 amino acids. Germline CDR1 is LNHDA and CDR2 is SQIVND (reference sequence). The V and J ends lost 8 bases and 8 bases respectively, with 15 bases between them. The CDR3 DNA reads TGTGCCAGTGGCCTATTTGGTTGGGGCTACACCTTC. Its protein is CASGLFGWGYTF.

The chain is built from TRBV27 and TRBJ1-2; 9 nucleotides match TRBD1. The CDR3 sequence is 15 residues long. Germline V gene lookup returns CDR1 MNHEY and CDR2 SMNVEV (reference sequence). The V segment lost 6 bases and the J segment 8 bases; nucleotides outside the gene matches: 13. The CDR3 DNA is TGTGCCAGCAGAAGGACAGGGGCCCTTCGGGGGGGCTACACCTTC. Protein product: CASRRTGALRGGYTF.

V gene TRBV6-2 or TRBV6-3 combines with J gene TRBJ2-1; perhaps D is TRBD1 or TRBD2 (5 bases each). Germline loops: CDR1 MNHEY, CDR2 SVGEGT. Trimming took 2 bases from V and 7 from J, leaving 18 bases between them. The CDR3 runs to 16 residues. The CDR3 DNA reads as TGTGCCAGCAGTTACAGCCGGGGCGGCACCTTTAATGAGCAGTTCTTC. Protein: CASSYSRGGTFNEQFF.

This chain links TRBV18 with TRBJ1-2; TRBD1 agrees at 9 bases. CDR3 length: 15 residues. Trimming took 2 bases from V and 4 from J; bases not matched to a gene: 5. Looked up from germline, CDR1 is KGHSH and CDR2 is LQKENI. The CDR3 loop reads CASSPARQGGYGYTF. CDR3 coding DNA: TGTGCCAGCTCACCAGCGCGACAGGGGGGCTATGGCTACACCTTC.

The chain employs TRBV20-1 and TRBJ2-7; D may be TRBD1 or TRBD2 (6 bases each). This CDR3 has 15 amino acids. Germline CDR1 is DFQATT and CDR2 is SNEGSKA (reference sequence). V lost 6 bases to trimming and J lost 4 bases, with 22 bases between them. CDR3 sequence: CSASGTRRLVYEQYF. CDR3 DNA sequence: TGCAGTGCCAGTGGGACACGCCGACTAGTTTACGAGCAGTACTTC.

This clone was counted once. J is TRBJ2-5 and V is TRBV5-1; weak D call: TRBD1 (6 bases). In germline, CDR1 is SGHRS, CDR2 YFSETQ. The CDR3 loop spans 14 amino acids. V was clipped by 5 bases and J by 4 bases, with 15 bases between them. In nucleotides, the CDR3 is TGCGCCAGCAGGACTGGGACGACAGGAGAGACCCAGTACTTC. Protein sequence: CASRTGTTGETQYF.

The chain carries TRBV5-1 and TRBJ2-7, with 11 bases aligning to TRBD2. This CDR3 has 14 amino acids. Germline CDR1 reads SGHRS; CDR2 reads YFSETQ. The V segment lost 4 bases and the J segment 3 bases; nucleotides outside the gene matches: 3. CDR3 DNA: TGCGCCAGCAGCCCTAGCGGGGGGATCTACGAGCAGTACTTC. Its protein product is CASSPSGGIYEQYF.

V and J are TRBV7-3 and TRBJ2-1; D is possibly TRBD1 (6 bases). V dropped 0 bases and J dropped 8 bases, with 11 bases sitting between them. CDR1 SGHTA and CDR2 FQGTGA come from the germline V gene. CDR3 length: 14 residues. Here the CDR3 reads CASSLTPGEHEQFF. The CDR3 coding sequence is TGTGCCAGCAGCTTAACTCCAGGGGAGCATGAGCAGTTCTTC. The full variable domain, rest sourced from reference TRBV7-3 and TRBJ2-1, is GAGVSQTPSNKVTEKGKYVELRCDPISGHTALYWYRQSLGQGPEFLIYFQGTGAADDSGLPNDRFFAVRPEGSVSTLKIQRTERGDSAVYLCASSLTPGEHEQFFGPGTRLTVL.

This sequence joins TRBV28 and TRBJ2-7, with a weak D call TRBD1 (5 bases). V was pared by 1 base and J by 0 bases, with 13 bases between. Per germline, CDR1 MDHEN and CDR2 SYDVKM. The CDR3 runs 16 residues. CDR3 coding DNA: TGTGCCAGCAGTTTATCTCCGACAGAAAGCTCCTACGAGCAGTACTTC. Residues: CASSLSPTESSYEQYF.

The J gene is TRBJ2-1, the V gene TRBV25-1, with unresolved D. CDR1 and CDR2 (germline): MGHDK, SYGVNS. This CDR3 is 15 amino acids long. V was cut by 6 bases and J by 0 bases, with 12 bases left in between. The DNA for the CDR3 is TGTGCCAGCAGCCTCGGCGCATACTCCTACAATGAGCAGTTCTTC. Amino acids: CASSLGAYSYNEQFF.

The rearrangement joins TRBV9 to TRBJ2-3; no clear D. Deletions cut 3 bases from V and 1 base from J, with 6 bases between. This CDR3 is 13 amino acids long. Germline lookup yields CDR1 SGDLS and CDR2 YYNGEE. The CDR3 nucleotides are TGTGCCAGCAGCGGTAAGGGCACAGATACGCAGTATTTT. The encoded protein is CASSGKGTDTQYF.

The genes are TRBV3-1 (or the pseudogene TRBV3-2) and TRBJ2-4; no clear D. The germline CDR1 and CDR2 sequences are LGHDT and YNNKEL (reference sequence). V lost 1 base and J 0 bases, leaving 13 bases between the germline ends. The CDR3 runs 17 residues. This CDR3 reads CASSQASGVGAKNIQYF. CDR3 in DNA: TGTGCCAGCAGCCAAGCATCTGGGGTAGGAGCCAAAAACATTCAGTACTTC.

The CDR3: CASSRIPGQGFDSYEQYF. CDR3 DNA: TGTGCCAGCAGCCGGATTCCGGGACAGGGTTTTGATTCCTACGAGCAGTACTTC. This sequence joins TRBV3-1 (or the pseudogene TRBV3-2) and TRBJ2-7, with 9 bases identical to TRBD1. V lost 4 bases, J lost 1 base, and 14 bases stayed unmatched. CDR1 LGHDT and CDR2 YNNKEL come from the germline V gene (reference sequence). There are 18 residues in the CDR3.

This chain uses TRBV7-2 with TRBJ1-5; D call uncertain. CDR1 and CDR2 from the germline V gene are SGHTA and FQGNSA. V lost 5 bases, J lost 7 bases, and 12 bases lay in between. There are 13 residues in the CDR3. CDR3 coding DNA: TGTGCCAGCAGCATAAACACATTCCAGCCCCAGCATTTT. Its protein is CASSINTFQPQHF. Supplemented by reference TRBV7-2 and TRBJ1-5, the full variable domain reads GAGVSQSPSNKVTEKGKDVELRCDPISGHTALYWYRQSLGQGLEFLIYFQGNSAPDKSGLPSDRFSAERTGGSVSTLTIQRTQQEDSAVYLCASSINTFQPQHFGDGTRLSIL.

V gene TRBV28 combines with J gene TRBJ2-7; D may be TRBD2 (6 bases). The germline CDR1 and CDR2 sequences are MDHEN and SYDVKM. The CDR3 covers 15 residues. Deletions cut 2 bases from V and 3 bases from J, with 14 bases between. The DNA of the CDR3 is TGTGCCAGCAGTTTAATAGGGACCGGGAGCTACGAGCAGTACTTC. As protein: CASSLIGTGSYEQYF.

CDR3 region: CASSPGRWNQPQHF. The CDR3 DNA is TGTGCCAGCTCACCGGGACGGTGGAATCAGCCCCAGCATTTT. The genes are TRBV18 and TRBJ1-5; a possible D gene is TRBD1 (5 bases). CDR3 length: 14 residues. V dropped 3 bases and J dropped 4 bases, with 10 bases sitting between them. Looked up from germline, CDR1 is KGHSH and CDR2 is LQKENI.

The V and J genes are TRBV19 and TRBJ2-5; perhaps TRBD1 as D (5 bases). Germline CDR1 LNHDA, CDR2 SQIVND (reference sequence). Deletions cut 10 bases from V and 0 bases from J, with 9 bases between. This CDR3 spans 12 amino acids. DNA of the CDR3: TGTGCCACCCAGGGTTACCAAGAGACCCAGTACTTC. This encodes CATQGYQETQYF.

In DNA, the CDR3 is TGTGCCAGCAGTTGGGCGCGTTCCACAGATACGCAGTATTTT. This encodes CASSWARSTDTQYF. The chain uses TRBV6-6 and TRBJ2-3; D not resolved. The V and J ends lost 4 bases and 2 bases respectively, with 10 bases between them. The CDR3 totals 14 residues. The germline CDR1 and CDR2 sequences are MNHNY and SVGAGI (reference sequence).

V usage is TRBV24-1 and J usage is TRBJ2-3; TRBD2 matches 9 bases. The CDR3 loop spans 15 amino acids. Looked up from germline, CDR1 is KGHDR and CDR2 is SFDVKD. V lost 9 bases and J lost 4; bases outside the gene matches: 10. CDR3 nucleotide sequence: TGTGCCACCGCAGATTCTAGCGGGGCCGCAGATACGCAGTATTTT. Translating it yields CATADSSGAADTQYF.

The chain employs TRBV12-3 or TRBV12-4 and TRBJ2-1, with no clear D. The V and J ends lost 2 bases and 9 bases respectively, with 11 bases between them. This CDR3 spans 13 amino acids. For the CDR3, the DNA is TGTGCCAGCAGTTTACTTGTCGTGGGTGAGCAGTTCTTC. As protein: CASSLLVVGEQFF.

The chain joins TRBV6-1 to TRBJ1-2; TRBD1 agrees at 8 bases. Per the germline V gene, CDR1 is MNHNS and CDR2 is SASEGT. The trim removed 2 bases at V and 5 bases at J, leaving 4 bases unmatched. CDR3 length: 14 residues. Here the CDR3 reads CASSEWGTGYGYTF. The DNA for the CDR3 is TGTGCCAGCAGTGAATGGGGGACAGGATATGGCTACACCTTC.

J is TRBJ1-2 and V is TRBV11-3; 7 positions agree with TRBD1. Germline CDR1 SGHNT, CDR2 YENEEA. The CDR3 runs to 15 residues. J was trimmed by 5 bases and V by 3 bases; bases with no gene match: 9. The chain's CDR3 is CASSFTEGQLYGYTF. CDR3 DNA: TGTGCCAGCAGCTTTACAGAGGGACAGTTATATGGCTACACCTTC.

V is TRBV19 and J is TRBJ1-5; D is perhaps TRBD1 (5 bases). Trimming pared 6 bases from V and 4 bases from J, leaving 16 bases between. The germline gives CDR1 LNHDA, CDR2 SQIVND (reference sequence). The CDR3 has 15 residues. CDR3 residues: CASRVSAGPNQPQHF. The CDR3 nucleotides are TGTGCCAGTAGGGTCTCGGCGGGACCGAATCAGCCCCAGCATTTT.

The chain carries TRBV6-1 and TRBJ1-5; a weak D match, TRBD1 (6 bases). V was cut by 1 base and J by 4 bases, with 11 bases left in between. Germline V gene data show CDR1 as MNHNS and CDR2 as SASEGT. CDR3 length: 15 residues. The CDR3 spells CASSEVPRGNQPQHF. CDR3 nucleotide sequence: TGTGCCAGCAGTGAAGTACCCAGGGGAAATCAGCCCCAGCATTTT.

This chain joins TRBV7-3 and TRBJ2-1; D is unresolved. The germline V gene has CDR1 SGHTA and CDR2 FQGTGA. This CDR3 region has 15 residues. Trimming shortened V by 5 bases and J by 0 bases, and 11 bases separated the two germline ends. Here the CDR3 DNA reads TGTGCCAGCAGCCGGGTCACCTCCTCCTACAATGAGCAGTTCTTC. Residues: CASSRVTSSYNEQFF. The variable domain in full, with the rest retrieved from reference TRBV7-3 and TRBJ2-1, is GAGVSQTPSNKVTEKGKYVELRCDPISGHTALYWYRQSLGQGPEFLIYFQGTGAADDSGLPNDRFFAVRPEGSVSTLKIQRTERGDSAVYLCASSRVTSSYNEQFFGPGTRLTVL.

The rearrangement joins TRBV6-6 to TRBJ2-7; D gene ambiguous. From germline, CDR1 is MNHNY and CDR2 SVGAGI (reference sequence). CDR3 length: 14 residues. Trimming took off 6 bases at V and 5 bases at J, with 17 bases between the two ends. CDR3 sequence: CASSPRAIGHEQYF. The CDR3 DNA reads as TGTGCCAGCAGCCCTCGGGCAATTGGCCACGAGCAGTACTTC.

V gene TRBV5-4 combines with J gene TRBJ1-1; D gene uncertain. CDR1 SGHNT and CDR2 YYREEE come from the germline V gene (reference sequence). Trimming cost V 8 bases and J 3 bases, with 8 bases left between them. The CDR3 is made up of 11 amino acids. CDR3 in DNA: TGTGCCAGTCAGCGGGACACTGAAGCTTTCTTT. It encodes CASQRDTEAFF.

The V gene is TRBV10-3, the J gene TRBJ1-1; 7 positions match TRBD1. The V gene's germline CDR1 is ENHRY and CDR2 SYGVKD. The V segment lost 6 bases and the J segment 4 bases; nucleotides outside the gene matches: 5. The CDR3 consists of 13 residues. The CDR3 DNA sequence: TGTGCCATCAGCCAGGGGGAGGGCACTGAAGCTTTCTTT. Residues: CAISQGEGTEAFF.